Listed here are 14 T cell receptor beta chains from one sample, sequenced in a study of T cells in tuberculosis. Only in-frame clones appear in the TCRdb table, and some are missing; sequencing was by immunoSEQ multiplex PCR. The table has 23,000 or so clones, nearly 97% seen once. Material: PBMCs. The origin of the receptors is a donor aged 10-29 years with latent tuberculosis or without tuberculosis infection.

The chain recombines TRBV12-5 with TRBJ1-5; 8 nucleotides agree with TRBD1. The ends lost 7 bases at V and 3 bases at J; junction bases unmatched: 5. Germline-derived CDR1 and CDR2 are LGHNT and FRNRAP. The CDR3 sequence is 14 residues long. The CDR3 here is CASVRTGINQPQHF. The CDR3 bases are TGTGCTAGTGTCCGGACAGGGATCAATCAGCCCCAGCATTTT.

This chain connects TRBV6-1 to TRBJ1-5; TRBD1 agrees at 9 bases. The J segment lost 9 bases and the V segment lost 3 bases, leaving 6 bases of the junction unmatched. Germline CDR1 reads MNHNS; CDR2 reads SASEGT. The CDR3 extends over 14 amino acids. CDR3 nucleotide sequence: TGTGCCAGCAGTGAGGGACAGGGCGTAGGGCCCCAGCATTTT. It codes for CASSEGQGVGPQHF.

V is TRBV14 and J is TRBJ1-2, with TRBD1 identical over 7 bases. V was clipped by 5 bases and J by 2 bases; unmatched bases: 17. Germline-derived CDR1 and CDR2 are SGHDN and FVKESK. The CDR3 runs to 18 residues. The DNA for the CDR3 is TGTGCCAGCAGCTATCGCGGGCTGAGTCCACAGGGGAACTATGGCTACACCTTC. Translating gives CASSYRGLSPQGNYGYTF.

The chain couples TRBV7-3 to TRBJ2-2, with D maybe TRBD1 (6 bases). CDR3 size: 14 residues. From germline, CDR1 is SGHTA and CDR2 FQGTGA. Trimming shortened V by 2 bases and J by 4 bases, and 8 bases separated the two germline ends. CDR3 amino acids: CASSLSGVTGELFF. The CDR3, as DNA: TGTGCCAGCAGCTTATCAGGGGTCACCGGGGAGCTGTTTTTT.

The CDR3 is CASSSGAVAGQDTQYF. As DNA, the CDR3 is TGCGCCAGCAGCTCTGGCGCAGTGGCAGGACAAGATACGCAGTATTTT. The chain has TRBV5-1 and TRBJ2-3; D perhaps matches TRBD1 (5 bases). The germline V and J ends were trimmed by 3 bases and 5 bases, with 19 bases remaining between them. There are 16 residues in the CDR3. Germline values: CDR1 SGHRS, CDR2 YFSETQ.

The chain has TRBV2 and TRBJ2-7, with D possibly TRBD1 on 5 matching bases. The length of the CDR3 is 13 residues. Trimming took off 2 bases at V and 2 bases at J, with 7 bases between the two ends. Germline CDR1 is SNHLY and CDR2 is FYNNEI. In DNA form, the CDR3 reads TGTGCCAGCAGTGAAATAGGGGCCTACGAGCAGTACTTC. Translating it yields CASSEIGAYEQYF.

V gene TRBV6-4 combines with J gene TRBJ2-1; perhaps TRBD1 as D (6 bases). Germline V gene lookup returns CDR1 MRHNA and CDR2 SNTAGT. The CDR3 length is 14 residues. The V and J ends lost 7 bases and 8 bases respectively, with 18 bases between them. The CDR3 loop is CASNRTASGDEQFF. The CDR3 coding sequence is TGTGCCAGCAACCGGACAGCCTCGGGCGATGAGCAGTTCTTC.

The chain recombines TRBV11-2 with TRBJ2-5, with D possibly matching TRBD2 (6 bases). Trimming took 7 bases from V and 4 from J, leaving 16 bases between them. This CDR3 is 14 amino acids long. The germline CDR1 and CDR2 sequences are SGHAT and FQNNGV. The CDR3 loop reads CASTSGVGLETQYF. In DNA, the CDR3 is TGTGCCAGCACGTCGGGAGTGGGGCTAGAGACCCAGTACTTC.

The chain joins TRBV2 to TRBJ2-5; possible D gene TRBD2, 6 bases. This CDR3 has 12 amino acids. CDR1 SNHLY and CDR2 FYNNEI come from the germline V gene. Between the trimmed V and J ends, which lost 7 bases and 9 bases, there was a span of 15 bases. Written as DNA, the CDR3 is TGTGCCAGCAACCCCGGCTGGGGGGCCCAGTACTTC. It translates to CASNPGWGAQYF.

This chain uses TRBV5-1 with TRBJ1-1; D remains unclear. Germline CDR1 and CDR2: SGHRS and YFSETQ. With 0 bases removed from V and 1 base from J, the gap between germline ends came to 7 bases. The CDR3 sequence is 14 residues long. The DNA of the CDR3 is TGCGCCAGCAGCTTGGGGTCCGGGAACACTGAAGCTTTCTTT. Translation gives CASSLGSGNTEAFF.

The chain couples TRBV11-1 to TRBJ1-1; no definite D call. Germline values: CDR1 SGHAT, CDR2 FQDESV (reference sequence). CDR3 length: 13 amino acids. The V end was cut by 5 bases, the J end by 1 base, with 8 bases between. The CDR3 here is CASSRPGNTEAFF. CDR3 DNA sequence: TGTGCCAGCAGCCGACCGGGGAACACTGAAGCTTTCTTT.

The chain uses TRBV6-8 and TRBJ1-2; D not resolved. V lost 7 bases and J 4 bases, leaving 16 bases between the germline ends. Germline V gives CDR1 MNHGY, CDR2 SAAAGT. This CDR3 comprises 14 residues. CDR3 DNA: TGTGCCAGCACCGCCCCGTCGTCAGTCTATGGCTACACCTTC. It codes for CASTAPSSVYGYTF.

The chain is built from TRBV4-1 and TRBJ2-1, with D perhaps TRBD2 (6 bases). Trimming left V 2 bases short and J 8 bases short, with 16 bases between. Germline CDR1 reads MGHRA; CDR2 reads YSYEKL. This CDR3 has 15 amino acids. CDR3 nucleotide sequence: TGCGCCAGCAGCCAACTCGGGACTCCGCCCTATGAGCAGTTCTTC. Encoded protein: CASSQLGTPPYEQFF.

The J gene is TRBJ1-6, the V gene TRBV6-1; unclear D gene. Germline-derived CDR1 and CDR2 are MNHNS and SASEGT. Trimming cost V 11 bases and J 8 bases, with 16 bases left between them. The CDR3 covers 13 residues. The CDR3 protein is CAVWERDHSPLHF. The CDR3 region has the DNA TGTGCCGTGTGGGAGAGGGATCATTCACCCCTCCACTTT.